Below are 24 T cell receptor beta chains sequenced from a single sample in a study of shared clonotypes between healthy human individuals. The repertoire was sequenced with immunoSEQ multiplex PCR; TCRdb's copy has only in-frame clones and lacks some. The data hold 85,000 to 100,000 clones, with about 68% observed a single time. What was sequenced was memory CD8+ T cells sorted from blood. As to subset: CD45RO+ cells pooled with CCR7-negative TemRA cells. The receptors stem from a man aged 25 to 40 in good health.

The chain uses TRBV4-3 and TRBJ2-7, with D possibly being TRBD1 (6 bases). Germline CDR1 reads LGHNA; CDR2 reads YSLEER. V was cut by 0 bases and J by 1 base, with 13 bases left in between. CDR3 length equals 16 residues. The CDR3 spells CASSQDPQGSSYEQYF. In DNA, the CDR3 is TGCGCCAGCAGCCAAGATCCCCAGGGGTCGTCCTACGAGCAGTACTTC.

This clone appeared many times. The sample holds other DNA sequences that translate to the same CDR3. The chain is built from TRBV28 and TRBJ2-7; a possible D gene is TRBD2 (5 bases). Germline loops: CDR1 MDHEN, CDR2 SYDVKM. With 4 bases removed from V and 3 bases from J, the gap between germline ends came to 7 bases. The CDR3 extends over 12 amino acids. CDR3 nucleotides: TGTGCCAGCAGTTCCGGGGTCTACGAGCAGTACTTC. It yields the protein CASSSGVYEQYF.

V usage is TRBV27 and J usage is TRBJ2-7, with 13 nucleotides matching TRBD2. With V trimmed by 1 base and J by 3 bases, 3 bases remained unmatched. This CDR3 spans 16 amino acids. Germline V CDR1 and CDR2: MNHEY, SMNVEV (reference sequence). CDR3 in amino acids: CASSLLGTSGNYEQYF. The CDR3 nucleotides are TGTGCCAGCAGTTTATTGGGGACTAGCGGGAACTACGAGCAGTACTTC.

This clone is a singleton in its sample. This chain links TRBV5-5 with TRBJ2-7; 15 positions match TRBD2. V gave up 7 bases and J gave up 4 bases; unmatched junction bases: 3. In germline, CDR1 is SGHKS, CDR2 YYEKEE (reference sequence). This CDR3 is built from 14 residues. CDR3 sequence reads: CASGLAGGPYEQYF. The CDR3 bases are TGTGCCAGCGGACTAGCGGGAGGGCCTTACGAGCAGTACTTC.

This chain connects TRBV19 to TRBJ1-5; weak D call: TRBD1 (5 bases). The CDR3 runs to 15 residues. Germline lookup yields CDR1 LNHDA and CDR2 SQIVND (reference sequence). V lost 7 bases, J lost 0 bases, and 13 bases lay in between. CDR3 in amino acids: CASNTHGGSNQPQHF. CDR3 sequence (DNA): TGTGCCAGTAACACCCACGGGGGTAGCAATCAGCCCCAGCATTTT.

This chain uses TRBV7-9 with TRBJ2-5; 13 bases map to TRBD2. This CDR3 is built from 15 residues. Germline trimming cut 3 bases from V and 3 bases from J; bases unmatched to any gene: 1. CDR1 is SEHNR and CDR2 is FQNEAQ in the germline V gene (reference sequence). CDR3: CASSFGLAGEETQYF. As DNA, the CDR3 is TGTGCCAGCAGCTTCGGACTAGCGGGAGAAGAGACCCAGTACTTC.

The chain joins TRBV4-3 to TRBJ2-2; no firm D call. The V end was cut by 0 bases, the J end by 7 bases, with 6 bases between. The CDR3 totals 13 residues. Germline V gene sequence: CDR1 LGHNA, CDR2 YSLEER. The CDR3 coding sequence is TGCGCCAGCAGCCAAGAGAAAGGCGGGGAGCTGTTTTTT. The encoded protein is CASSQEKGGELFF.

The rearrangement uses TRBV28 and TRBJ2-7, with TRBD2 identical over 13 bases. V was clipped by 8 bases and J by 4 bases; unmatched bases: 5. Germline CDR1 MDHEN, CDR2 SYDVKM. CDR3 length: 14 residues. In nucleotides, the CDR3 is TGTGCCAGCTCCACGGGACTAGCGGGATACGAGCAGTACTTC. Encoded protein: CASSTGLAGYEQYF.

This clone occurred a few times. The chain recombines TRBV9 with TRBJ1-1; no clear D gene. CDR1 and CDR2 from the germline V gene are SGDLS and YYNGEE. CDR3 length equals 14 residues. The V end lost 4 bases, the J end lost 1 base, and 11 bases lay between the germline ends. The CDR3 bases are TGTGCCAGCAGCTCCCAGGAGGGGAACACTGAAGCTTTCTTT. It translates to CASSSQEGNTEAFF.

CDR3 protein: CASSLAWLATSYNEQFF. The CDR3 coding sequence is TGTGCCAGCAGCTTAGCATGGCTAGCGACCTCCTACAATGAGCAGTTCTTC. The chain employs TRBV13 and TRBJ2-1; possible D gene TRBD2, 6 bases. The CDR3 loop spans 17 amino acids. V was pared by 1 base and J by 0 bases, with 13 bases between. Germline-derived CDR1 and CDR2 are PRHDT and FYEKMQ (reference sequence).

The chain has TRBV29-1 and TRBJ2-5; D ambiguous. V was shortened by 3 bases and J by 2 bases, with 10 bases between the two germline ends. CDR3 length: 13 residues. Germline values: CDR1 SQVTM, CDR2 ANQGSEA. CDR3 loop: CSVDDGYQETQYF. The CDR3, as DNA: TGCAGCGTTGACGACGGGTATCAAGAGACCCAGTACTTC.

J is TRBJ2-5 and V is TRBV6-5; 7 nucleotides align to TRBD2. Germline V gives CDR1 MNHEY, CDR2 SVGAGI. The CDR3 totals 14 residues. V shed 0 bases and J 5 bases; nucleotides not matched to a gene: 3. CDR3 residues: CASSYSTSIETQYF. In DNA form, the CDR3 reads TGTGCCAGCAGTTACTCGACTAGCATTGAGACCCAGTACTTC.

The chain carries TRBV27 and TRBJ2-1; 12 bases are a match to TRBD2. Looked up from germline, CDR1 is MNHEY and CDR2 is SMNVEV (reference sequence). Germline trimming cut 10 bases from V and 4 bases from J; bases unmatched to any gene: 5. This CDR3 is 14 amino acids long. The CDR3 region is CATSSGRAYNEQFF. In nucleotides, the CDR3 is TGTGCCACCTCTAGCGGGAGGGCTTACAATGAGCAGTTCTTC.

This clone turned up a few times. V is TRBV6-6 and J is TRBJ1-5; possible D gene TRBD1, 5 bases. Germline lookup yields CDR1 MNHNY and CDR2 SVGAGI (reference sequence). V was pared by 2 bases and J by 7 bases, with 12 bases between. This CDR3 is 14 amino acids long. The chain's CDR3 is CASSYAQGWQPQHF. The CDR3 DNA sequence: TGTGCCAGCAGTTACGCCCAGGGTTGGCAGCCCCAGCATTTT.

The chain recombines TRBV2 with TRBJ2-7, with D hard to call. Germline lookup yields CDR1 SNHLY and CDR2 FYNNEI. V shed 6 bases and J shed 1 base, with 7 bases lying between them. The CDR3 length is 12 residues. CDR3 DNA sequence: TGTGCCAGCAGGGGCCCATCCTACGAGCAGTACTTC. It specifies CASRGPSYEQYF.

The rearrangement joins TRBV12-5 to TRBJ2-7; 7 bases align to TRBD1. The CDR3 runs 15 residues. The junction had 9 bases not matched to a gene; V was cut back by 1 base and J by 6 bases. The germline CDR1 and CDR2 sequences are LGHNT and FRNRAP. The CDR3 reads CASGLGDSLVGEQYF. The CDR3 DNA sequence: TGTGCTAGTGGTTTGGGGGACAGTCTGGTCGGCGAGCAGTACTTC.

There are a few counts of this clone. This chain uses TRBV4-1 with TRBJ2-7; perhaps TRBD2 as D (5 bases). V lost 3 bases and J lost 2, with 17 bases in between. The CDR3 has 16 amino acids. From germline, CDR1 is MGHRA and CDR2 YSYEKL. The CDR3 bases are TGCGCCAGCAGCCAGCTCCTTGGGGAGAGAACCTACGAGCAGTACTTC. This translates into CASSQLLGERTYEQYF.

The gene calls are TRBV6-5 and TRBJ1-5, with D unclear. Trimming left V 6 bases short and J 10 bases short, with 19 bases between. The CDR3 consists of 14 residues. Per germline, CDR1 MNHEY and CDR2 SVGAGI. The CDR3 nucleotides read TGTGCCAGCAGCGACACTGCGGCAGCCAGCCCCCAGCATTTT. This translates into CASSDTAAASPQHF.

This clone was detected only a few times. The rearrangement uses TRBV5-1 and TRBJ2-1; TRBD2 matches 14 bases. Per the germline V gene, CDR1 is SGHRS and CDR2 is YFSETQ. Trimming removed 4 bases from V and 7 bases from J; junction bases left unmatched: 16. The CDR3 has 19 residues. The CDR3 DNA reads TGCGCCAGCAGCGCGGGACTAGCGGGAGTGCCGAGGAGGGGGAATGAGCAGTTCTTC. Translation gives CASSAGLAGVPRRGNEQFF.

The CDR3: CASSSGGPPTEAFF. The CDR3 DNA reads TGTGCCAGCAGCTCCGGGGGTCCCCCCACTGAAGCTTTCTTT. This rearrangement joins TRBV7-2 to TRBJ1-1; D is perhaps TRBD1 (5 bases). This CDR3 is 14 amino acids long. V lost 4 bases, J lost 4 bases, and 13 bases lay in between. Germline loops: CDR1 SGHTA, CDR2 FQGNSA.

This chain links TRBV30 with TRBJ1-2; the D gene is possibly TRBD1 (5 bases). The germline V gene has CDR1 GTSNPN and CDR2 SVGIG (reference sequence). The CDR3 length is 14 residues. V was clipped by 2 bases and J by 2 bases, with 12 bases between them. The CDR3 bases are TGTGCCTGGAGTCCGCCAGGGAGGAACTATGGCTACACCTTC. This codes for CAWSPPGRNYGYTF.

This clone was picked up a small number of times. The chain recombines TRBV6-5 with TRBJ2-5; possibly TRBD2 for D (5 bases). This CDR3 has 13 residues. From germline, CDR1 is MNHEY and CDR2 SVGAGI. V dropped 6 bases and J dropped 5 bases, with 13 bases sitting between them. CDR3 sequence (DNA): TGTGCCAGCAGCTATCCTAGCTGGGAGACCCAGTACTTC. This translates into CASSYPSWETQYF.

The chain employs TRBV9 and TRBJ2-3, with D maybe TRBD2 (6 bases). CDR3 size: 15 residues. The germline gives CDR1 SGDLS, CDR2 YYNGEE. Trimming removed 0 bases from V and 3 bases from J, with 11 bases in between. CDR3 residues: CASSVEEGSTDTQYF. The CDR3 DNA follows: TGTGCCAGCAGCGTAGAGGAGGGATCAACAGATACGCAGTATTTT.

The chain links TRBV5-5 to TRBJ1-2; 7 nucleotides match TRBD1. V dropped 7 bases and J dropped 2; count of bases not matched to a gene: 5. This CDR3 is built from 13 residues. The V gene's germline CDR1 is SGHKS and CDR2 YYEKEE (reference sequence). The CDR3 DNA follows: TGTGCCAGCGCGGACAGGCTAAACTATGGCTACACCTTC. Translated: CASADRLNYGYTF.